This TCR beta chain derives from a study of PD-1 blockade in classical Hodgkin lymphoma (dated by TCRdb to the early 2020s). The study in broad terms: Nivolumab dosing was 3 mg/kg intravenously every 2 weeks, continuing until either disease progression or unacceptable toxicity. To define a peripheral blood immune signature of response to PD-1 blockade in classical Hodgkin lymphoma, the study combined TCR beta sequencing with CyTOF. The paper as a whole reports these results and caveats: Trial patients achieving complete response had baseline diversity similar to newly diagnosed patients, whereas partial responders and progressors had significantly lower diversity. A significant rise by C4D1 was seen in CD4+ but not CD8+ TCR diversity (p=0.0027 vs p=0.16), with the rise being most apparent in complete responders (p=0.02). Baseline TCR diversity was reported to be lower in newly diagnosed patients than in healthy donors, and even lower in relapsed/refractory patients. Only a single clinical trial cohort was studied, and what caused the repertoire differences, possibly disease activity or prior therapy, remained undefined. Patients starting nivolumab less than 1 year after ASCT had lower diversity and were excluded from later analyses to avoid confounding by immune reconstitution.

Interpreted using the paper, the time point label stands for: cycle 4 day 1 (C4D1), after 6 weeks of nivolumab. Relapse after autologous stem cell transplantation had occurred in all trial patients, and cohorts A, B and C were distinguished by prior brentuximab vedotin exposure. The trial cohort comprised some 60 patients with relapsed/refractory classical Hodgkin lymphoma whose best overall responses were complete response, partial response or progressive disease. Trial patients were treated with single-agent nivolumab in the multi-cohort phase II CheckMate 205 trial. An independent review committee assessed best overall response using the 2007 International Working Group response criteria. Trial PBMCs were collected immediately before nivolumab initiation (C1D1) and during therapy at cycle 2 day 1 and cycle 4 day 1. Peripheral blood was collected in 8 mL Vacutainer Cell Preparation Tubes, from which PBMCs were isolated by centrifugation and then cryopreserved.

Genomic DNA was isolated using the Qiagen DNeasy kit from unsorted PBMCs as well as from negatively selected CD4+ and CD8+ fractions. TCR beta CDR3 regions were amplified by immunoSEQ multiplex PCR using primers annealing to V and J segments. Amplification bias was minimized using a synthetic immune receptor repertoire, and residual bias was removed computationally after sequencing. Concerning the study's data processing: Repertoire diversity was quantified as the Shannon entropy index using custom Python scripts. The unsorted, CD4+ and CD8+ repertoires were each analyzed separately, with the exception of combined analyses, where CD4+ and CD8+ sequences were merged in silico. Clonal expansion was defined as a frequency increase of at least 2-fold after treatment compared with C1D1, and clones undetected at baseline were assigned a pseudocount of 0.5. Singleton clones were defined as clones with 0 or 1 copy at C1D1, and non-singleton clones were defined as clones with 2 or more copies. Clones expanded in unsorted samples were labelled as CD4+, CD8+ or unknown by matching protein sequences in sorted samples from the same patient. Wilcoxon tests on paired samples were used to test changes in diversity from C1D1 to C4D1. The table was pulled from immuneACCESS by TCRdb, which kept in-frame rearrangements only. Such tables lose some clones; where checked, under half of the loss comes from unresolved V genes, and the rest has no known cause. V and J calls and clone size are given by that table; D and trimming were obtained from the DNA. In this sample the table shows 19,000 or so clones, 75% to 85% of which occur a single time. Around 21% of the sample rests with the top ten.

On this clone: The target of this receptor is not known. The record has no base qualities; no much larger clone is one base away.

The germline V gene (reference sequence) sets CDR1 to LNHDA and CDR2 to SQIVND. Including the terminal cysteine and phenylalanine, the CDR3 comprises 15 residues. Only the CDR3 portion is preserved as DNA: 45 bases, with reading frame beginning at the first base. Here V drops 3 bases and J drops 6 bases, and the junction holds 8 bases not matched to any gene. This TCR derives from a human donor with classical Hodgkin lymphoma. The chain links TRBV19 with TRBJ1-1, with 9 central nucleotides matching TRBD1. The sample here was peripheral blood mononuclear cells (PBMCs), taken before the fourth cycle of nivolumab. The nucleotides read TGTGCCAGTAGTATGAACAGGGGGCGCGGGGCTGAAGCTTTCTTT. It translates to CASSMNRGRGAEAFF.